Shown below are 24 T cell receptor beta chains from a single sample sequenced in a study of T-cell memory formation after mild COVID-19. TCRdb reprocessed the 5' RACE reads with MiXCR, giving one entry per CDR3 protein. The sample consists of about 470,000 distinct CDR3 sequences, roughly 18% of them appearing once. The sample was PBMCs or a T cell subset sorted from them (not recorded which). The receptors derive from an adult woman who had mild COVID-19 (a few samples of this study predate the infection). Cell type and time point are not known.

This chain connects TRBV20-1 to TRBJ1-1, with 7 nucleotides matching TRBD1. Germline assignment: CDR1 DFQATT and CDR2 SNEGSKA (reference sequence). V gave up 6 bases and J gave up 1 base; unmatched junction bases: 8. The CDR3 consists of 14 residues. CDR3 amino acids: CSANKQGSNTEAFF. In nucleotides, the CDR3 is TGCAGTGCAAACAAACAGGGGTCGAACACTGAAGCTTTCTTT.

This clonotype was counted at least ten times. The chain links TRBV4-3 to TRBJ2-2; D is perhaps TRBD2 (5 bases). The germline gives CDR1 LGHNA, CDR2 YSLEER. The CDR3 consists of 15 residues. V shed 1 base and J shed 4 bases, with 10 bases lying between them. CDR3 amino acids: CASSQAGSITGELFF. DNA for the CDR3: TGCGCCAGCAGCCAAGCGGGGAGTATCACCGGGGAGCTGTTTTTT.

This clonotype occurred a few times. The rearrangement joins TRBV18 to TRBJ1-1, with TRBD1 identical over 8 bases. CDR3 length equals 16 residues. Looked up from germline, CDR1 is KGHSH and CDR2 is LQKENI. V trimming: 5 bases; J trimming: 2 bases; junction bases outside the gene matches: 10. CDR3 sequence: CASSVQGAVGNTEAFF. As DNA, the CDR3 is TGTGCCAGCTCAGTGCAGGGGGCCGTGGGTAACACTGAAGCTTTCTTT. Based on the CDR3 plus reference TRBV18 and TRBJ1-1, the full variable domain is NAGVMQNPRHLVRRRGQEARLRCSPMKGHSHVYWYRQLPEEGLKFMVYLQKENIIDESGMPKERFSAEFPKEGPSILRIQQVVRGDSAAYFCASSVQGAVGNTEAFFGQGTRLTVV.

This clonotype appeared a few times. The chain combines TRBV5-6 with TRBJ1-6; D unclear. This CDR3 has 16 amino acids. The ends were cut back, 2 bases at V and 9 bases at J, with 18 bases in the middle. The germline V gene encodes CDR1 SGHDT and CDR2 YYEEEE. CDR3 sequence reads: CASSFRFGGDGSPLHF. DNA of the CDR3: TGTGCCAGCAGCTTTCGATTTGGTGGGGATGGTTCACCCCTCCACTTT.

V is TRBV4-2 and J is TRBJ2-3; D possibly matches TRBD1 or TRBD2 (7 bases each). V gave up 0 bases and J gave up 4 bases, with 20 bases separating them. Looked up from germline, CDR1 is LGHNA and CDR2 is YNFKEQ. The CDR3 has 18 amino acids. The CDR3 nucleotides read TGTGCCAGCAGCCAAGACCGTGAAGGGGGCGGGAGAGCAGATACGCAGTATTTT. Its protein is CASSQDREGGGRADTQYF.

This chain uses TRBV28 with TRBJ2-2; D ambiguous. Germline CDR1 MDHEN, CDR2 SYDVKM. The V end was cut by 6 bases, the J end by 1 base, with 6 bases between. The length of the CDR3 is 13 residues. The CDR3: CASRTVNTGELFF. The CDR3 bases are TGTGCCAGCAGAACAGTGAACACCGGGGAGCTGTTTTTT.

The V call is TRBV12-3 or TRBV12-4, the J call TRBJ2-2; D perhaps matches TRBD1 (5 bases). The CDR3 is 16 amino acids. V lost 6 bases, J lost 1 base, and 15 bases lay in between. The CDR3 DNA is TGTGCCAGCAGCTCGACCCGTCAGGGGAACACCGGGGAGCTGTTTTTT. This sequence encodes CASSSTRQGNTGELFF.

The chain carries TRBV19 and TRBJ2-5; TRBD1 or TRBD2 may be the D gene (5 bases each). The V end was cut by 5 bases, the J end by 9 bases, with 13 bases between. CDR1 and CDR2 (germline): LNHDA, SQIVND (reference sequence). The CDR3 is 12 residues long. The DNA for the CDR3 is TGTGCCAGTAGTCGACAGTCCGGGGCCCAGTACTTC. Its translation: CASSRQSGAQYF.

This CDR3 reads CASSVAGLDYNEQFF. The CDR3 nucleotides are TGTGCCAGCAGCGTAGCTGGACTAGATTACAATGAGCAGTTCTTC. This chain connects TRBV9 to TRBJ2-1; the match to TRBD2 covers 7 bases. The CDR3 totals 15 residues. With 0 bases clipped from V and 4 bases from J, the junction kept 4 bases outside the gene matches. Germline CDR1 SGDLS, CDR2 YYNGEE.

This clonotype occurred a few times. The chain employs TRBV18 and TRBJ2-1, with 7 bases fitting TRBD2. Trimming cost V 4 bases and J 7 bases; bases outside gene matches: 7. CDR1 KGHSH and CDR2 LQKENI come from the germline V gene. The CDR3 is 14 residues long. The CDR3 coding sequence is TGTGCCAGCTCACGAAGGGAGGGGATGAATGAGCAGTTCTTC. This translates into CASSRREGMNEQFF.

V and J are TRBV6-1 and TRBJ1-1; the D gene is possibly TRBD1 (6 bases). CDR1 is MNHNS and CDR2 is SASEGT in the germline V gene. CDR3 length equals 13 residues. Trimming removed 4 bases from V and 3 bases from J, with 9 bases in between. The CDR3 region is CASSGNRDTEAFF. The CDR3 nucleotides read TGTGCCAGCAGTGGGAACAGGGACACTGAAGCTTTCTTT.

The chain recombines TRBV12-3 or TRBV12-4 with TRBJ1-3; no reliable D call. V dropped 2 bases and J dropped 6 bases, with 5 bases sitting between them. CDR3 length: 12 amino acids. CDR3 loop: CASSLLVNTIYF. The CDR3 nucleotides read TGTGCCAGCAGTTTATTGGTAAACACCATATATTTT.

This chain connects TRBV10-3 to TRBJ2-3, with a weak D call TRBD2 (6 bases). Trimming took 6 bases from V and 1 from J, leaving 14 bases between them. This CDR3 is 15 amino acids long. Germline V gene sequence: CDR1 ENHRY, CDR2 SYGVKD. This CDR3 is CAISPQASGTDTQYF. CDR3 bases: TGTGCCATCAGCCCCCAAGCTAGCGGCACAGATACGCAGTATTTT.

The gene calls are TRBV2 and TRBJ2-3; 7 nucleotides align to TRBD2. CDR1 and CDR2 (germline): SNHLY, FYNNEI. The CDR3 totals 15 residues. V lost 6 bases and J lost 0; bases outside the gene matches: 6. CDR3 coding DNA: TGTGCCAGCAGGCGGGGACTATCTAGCACAGATACGCAGTATTTT. Its protein is CASRRGLSSTDTQYF.

This clonotype was detected only a few times. J is TRBJ2-5 and V is TRBV4-1; 7 bases agree with TRBD2. J gave up 5 bases and V 1 base, and 4 bases lay outside the gene matches. Germline V gene sequence: CDR1 MGHRA, CDR2 YSYEKL. The CDR3 is made up of 14 amino acids. The CDR3 coding sequence is TGCGCCAGCAGCCAAGTCTCACTAGCGGAGACCCAGTACTTC. This codes for CASSQVSLAETQYF.

The chain has TRBV9 and TRBJ2-1; 7 nucleotides match TRBD1. After removal of 0 bases from V and 3 bases from J, the junction contained 6 bases not matched to a gene. CDR1 and CDR2 from the germline V gene are SGDLS and YYNGEE. CDR3 length: 16 residues. CDR3 loop: CASSVEGQIIYNEQFF. Here the CDR3 DNA reads TGTGCCAGCAGCGTAGAGGGACAGATTATCTACAATGAGCAGTTCTTC. Supplemented by reference TRBV9 and TRBJ2-1, the full variable domain reads DSGVTQTPKHLITATGQRVTLRCSPRSGDLSVYWYQQSLDQGLQFLIQYYNGEERAKGNILERFSAQQFPDLHSELNLSSLELGDSALYFCASSVEGQIIYNEQFFGPGTRLTVL.

This clonotype was detected only a few times. The rearrangement joins TRBV20-1 to TRBJ2-1, with TRBD2 identical over 8 bases. This CDR3 spans 15 amino acids. The germline gives CDR1 DFQATT, CDR2 SNEGSKA (reference sequence). V shed 3 bases, J shed 2 bases, and the junction held 6 bases outside the gene matches. CDR3 in amino acids: CSARDIAGTYNEQFF. In DNA, the CDR3 is TGCAGTGCTAGGGATATAGCGGGGACCTACAATGAGCAGTTCTTC.

This clonotype was seen only a few times. The chain is built from TRBV9 and TRBJ2-2, with D maybe TRBD2 (5 bases). Germline loops: CDR1 SGDLS, CDR2 YYNGEE. With 2 bases removed from V and 5 bases from J, the gap between germline ends came to 10 bases. The CDR3 is 14 residues long. The CDR3 region has the DNA TGTGCCAGCAGCGTCGAGGGTGCGACCGGGGAGCTGTTTTTT. It specifies CASSVEGATGELFF.

V usage is TRBV4-3 and J usage is TRBJ2-6; D unresolved. This CDR3 is built from 22 residues. The germline V and J ends were trimmed by 0 bases and 0 bases, with 24 bases remaining between them. In germline, CDR1 is LGHNA, CDR2 YSLEER. The CDR3 loop reads CASSQDPLQTGYFFSGANVLTF. The CDR3 DNA reads TGCGCCAGCAGCCAAGATCCCCTTCAGACTGGATACTTTTTCTCTGGGGCCAACGTCCTGACTTTC.

The chain uses TRBV2 and TRBJ1-4, with D unresolved. Germline V gene lookup returns CDR1 SNHLY and CDR2 FYNNEI. The CDR3 spans 14 residues. V lost 5 bases and J lost 7, with 14 bases in between. CDR3 sequence (DNA): TGTGCCAGCAGTAGGGCCTACCGGGGTGAAAAACTGTTTTTT. Residues: CASSRAYRGEKLFF.

This clonotype was seen more than once but under ten times. V usage is TRBV5-1 and J usage is TRBJ2-7, with 9 bases lining up with TRBD1. The V gene's germline CDR1 is SGHRS and CDR2 YFSETQ. V lost 5 bases, J lost 5 bases, and 8 bases stayed unmatched. The CDR3 covers 14 residues. CDR3 sequence (DNA): TGCGCCAGCAGGCTCCGGGACAGGGTCAACGAGCAGTACTTC. It yields the protein CASRLRDRVNEQYF.

The J gene is TRBJ1-2, the V gene TRBV20-1; 7 bases line up with TRBD1. V shed 6 bases and J 5 bases; nucleotides not matched to a gene: 9. Germline lookup yields CDR1 DFQATT and CDR2 SNEGSKA (reference sequence). The CDR3 loop spans 13 amino acids. This CDR3 reads CSARRRDRYGYTF. The CDR3, as DNA: TGCAGTGCCCGTCGCCGGGACAGATATGGCTACACCTTC.

This clonotype was counted only a few times. V is TRBV20-1 and J is TRBJ2-7; D not certain. The CDR3 covers 13 residues. From germline, CDR1 is DFQATT and CDR2 SNEGSKA (reference sequence). V was shortened by 6 bases and J by 0 bases, with 12 bases between the two germline ends. The CDR3, as DNA: TGCAGTGCCGACCGGATCTACTCCTACGAGCAGTACTTC. Its protein product is CSADRIYSYEQYF.

The V and J genes are TRBV15 and TRBJ2-3; D remains ambiguous. Germline V gene lookup returns CDR1 LNHNV and CDR2 YYDKDF (reference sequence). CDR3 size: 14 residues. V lost 0 bases to trimming and J lost 4 bases, with 8 bases between them. The CDR3 region has the DNA TGTGCCACCAGCAGAGATACCGAGGCAGATACGCAGTATTTT. Its protein is CATSRDTEADTQYF.